The entry below gives a single T cell receptor (beta chain) sequence along with its context. Its antigen remains unidentified. Here the gene names and germline are mouse. The CDR3 goes on 1 residue after the read ends, and that part is filled in from the germline J gene. The CDR3 totals 17 residues. Germline values: CDR1 NNHNN, CDR2 SYGAGS (reference sequence). The V and J ends lost 2 bases and 2 bases, in that order; junction bases with no gene match: 5. Sequencing of TCRbeta CDR3 at survey depth gave sequences and template counts. Sequencing was performed with immunoSEQ multiplex PCR; in TCRdb, only in-frame clones are kept and a portion is missing. The sample shows about 5,700 clones, 45% of them seen only once. The entry originates in a study of tissue T cells after allogeneic stem cell transplantation. Study conclusions and caveats: In patients and mice, blood and spleen missed much of tissue repertoire.

Time point: mouse harvest day 14 after allogeneic transplant. Tail vein injection delivered 10^7 T-cell-depleted bone marrow cells and 10^6 splenic CD5+ T cells. Tissues came from B6→BALB/c major-mismatch GVHD mice at day 7 or 14. The sample was gut tissue. V usage is TRBV13-2 and J usage is TRBJ2-4, with 13 bases lining up with TRBD2. This receptor was taken from a female BALB/c mouse given C57BL/6 T cells with graft-versus-host disease after an allogeneic hematopoietic cell transplant. The CDR3 reads CASGEPGLGGYQNTLYF. Incomplete CDR3 DNA: TGTGCCAGCGGTGAACCGGGACTGGGGGGGTATCAAAACACCTTGTAC.